This TCR beta chain was sequenced during a study of blood T cell repertoires in COVID-19. The CDR3 totals 15 residues. Germline V gene data show CDR1 as SGHKS and CDR2 as YYEKEE (reference sequence). The ends lost 1 base at V and 6 bases at J; junction bases unmatched: 9. Individuals drawn from about two dozen US areas were about 18 to 90 years old. Self-reported history from a screening survey and questionnaire set each donor's cohort. As processed by the authors: Amplification of reference gene primers provided the estimated nucleated cell counts. This table comes from immunoSEQ multiplex PCR, and its TCRdb copy is limited to in-frame clones, with some not included. V, J and clone size are those of that table, while D and trimming were read from the DNA. Altogether a few hundred thousand clones are present, around 86% being singletons, with the ten largest covering around 5.1%.

This clonotype originated in a woman aged 50 to 60 who had recovered from COVID-19. The rearrangement links TRBV5-5 to TRBJ1-1, with 7 bases lining up with TRBD1. Source material: PBMCs or T cells enriched from blood (not recorded which). The CDR3 bases are TGTGCCAGCAGCTTGAAGTCAGGGGGTAGGGCTGAAGCTTTCTTT. This translates into CASSLKSGGRAEAFF.